This TCR beta chain appears in the sequencing data of a study of Graves' ophthalmopathy and Graves' hyperthyroidism. CDR3 regions of TCR beta were amplified from RNA transcripts. RT-PCR in the first round used HTBI primers; a second-round multiplex PCR followed. TCRdb ran MiXCR on the multiplex PCR reads and lists one entry per CDR3 protein. The repertoire holds over a million distinct CDR3 sequences, about 40% seen once, with approximately 10% in the top ten. Orbital computed tomography and thyroid ultrasound, along with TRAb, serum thyroxine and clinical symptoms, underpinned diagnosis. This clonotype was recorded at least ten times. V dropped 5 bases and J dropped 7 bases, with 5 bases sitting between them. The CDR3 extends over 11 amino acids.

The V and J genes are TRBV12-3 or TRBV12-4 and TRBJ2-2; D unresolved. This receptor was obtained from an adult man with Graves' hyperthyroidism. What was sequenced was peripheral blood or thyroid tissue (not recorded which). The CDR3 protein is CASSGRGELFF. The CDR3 DNA follows: TGTGCCAGCAGTGGCCGCGGGGAGCTGTTTTTT.